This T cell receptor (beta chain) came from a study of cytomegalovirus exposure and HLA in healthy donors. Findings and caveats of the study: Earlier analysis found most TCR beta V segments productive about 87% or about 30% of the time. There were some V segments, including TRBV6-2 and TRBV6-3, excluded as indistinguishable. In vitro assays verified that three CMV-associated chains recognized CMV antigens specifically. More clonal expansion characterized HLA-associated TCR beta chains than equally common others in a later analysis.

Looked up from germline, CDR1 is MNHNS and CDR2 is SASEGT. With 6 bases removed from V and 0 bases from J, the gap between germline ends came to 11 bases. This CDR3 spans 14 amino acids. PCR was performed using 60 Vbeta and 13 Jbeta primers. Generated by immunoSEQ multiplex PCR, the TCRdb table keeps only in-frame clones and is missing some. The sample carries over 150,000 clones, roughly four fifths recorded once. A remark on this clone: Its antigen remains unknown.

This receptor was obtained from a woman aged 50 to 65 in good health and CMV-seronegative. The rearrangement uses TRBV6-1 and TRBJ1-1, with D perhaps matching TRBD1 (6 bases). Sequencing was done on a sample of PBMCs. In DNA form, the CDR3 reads TGTGCCAGCAGCGGGACACCCATGAACACTGAAGCTTTCTTT. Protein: CASSGTPMNTEAFF.